Shown below are 6 T cell receptor beta chains from a single sample sequenced in a study of technical replicates of blood from several donors. Repertoires were generated with immunoSEQ multiplex PCR, while TCRdb's copy carries only in-frame clones and drops some. The top ten hold under 0.3% of the sample, which has fewer than 85,000 clones, approximately 94% seen once. The sequencing sample was made of T cells isolated from PBMCs. These receptors originate from a human donor in good health.

The genes are TRBV10-2 and TRBJ1-1; D may be TRBD1 (5 bases). The CDR3 extends over 14 amino acids. Between the trimmed V and J ends, which lost 4 bases and 5 bases, there was a span of 14 bases. Per germline, CDR1 WSHSY and CDR2 SAAADI. This CDR3 reads CASSVGGGPTEAFF. For the CDR3, the DNA is TGCGCCAGCAGTGTCGGGGGGGGTCCGACTGAAGCTTTCTTT.

V and J are TRBV10-1 and TRBJ2-3; the D gene is possibly TRBD1 (6 bases). CDR3 length equals 13 residues. The germline V and J ends were trimmed by 2 bases and 3 bases, with 6 bases remaining between them. Germline CDR1 is WNHNN and CDR2 is SYGVQD (reference sequence). The CDR3 loop reads CASSETGTDTQYF. As DNA, the CDR3 is TGCGCCAGCAGTGAGACAGGGACAGATACGCAGTATTTT.

The gene calls are TRBV7-9 and TRBJ2-7, with D possibly TRBD2 on 5 matching bases. Germline V gene sequence: CDR1 SEHNR, CDR2 FQNEAQ (reference sequence). The CDR3 length is 16 residues. The germline V and J ends were trimmed by 5 bases and 3 bases, with 20 bases remaining between them. The CDR3 protein is CASSPARGEIGYEQYF. Here the CDR3 DNA reads TGTGCCAGCAGCCCCGCACGGGGAGAGATCGGCTACGAGCAGTACTTC.

The gene calls are TRBV11-3 and TRBJ2-3; 9 bases fit TRBD2. Germline lookup yields CDR1 SGHNT and CDR2 YENEEA. This CDR3 is built from 17 residues. The V and J ends lost 0 bases and 2 bases, in that order; junction bases with no gene match: 6. Here the CDR3 reads CASSLDGGGGATDTQYF. The CDR3 DNA sequence: TGTGCCAGCAGCTTAGACGGCGGCGGGGGGGCCACAGATACGCAGTATTTT.

The V and J genes are TRBV6-5 and TRBJ2-6; D unresolved. The germline V gene encodes CDR1 MNHEY and CDR2 SVGAGI. The V gene lost 5 bases and the J gene lost 0 bases, with 8 bases spanning the gap. The CDR3 has 15 residues. Here the CDR3 DNA reads TGTGCCAGCAGTCCAGTCCTCTCTGGGGCCAACGTCCTGACTTTC. Its protein product is CASSPVLSGANVLTF.

The gene calls are TRBV7-2 and TRBJ2-1, with 7 bases fitting TRBD1. V trimming: 2 bases; J trimming: 7 bases; junction bases outside the gene matches: 11. Germline assignment: CDR1 SGHTA and CDR2 FQGNSA. The CDR3 sequence is 16 residues long. CDR3 region: CASSLFRSRGRNEQFF. Here the CDR3 DNA reads TGTGCCAGCAGCTTATTTCGTTCCAGGGGGAGAAATGAGCAGTTCTTC.